A selection of T cell receptor beta chains follows, all from one sample in a study of tumor-infiltrating lymphocytes in primary liver carcinoma. TCRdb reprocessed the multiplex PCR reads via MiXCR and lists one record per CDR3 protein. This table has 90,000 to 150,000 distinct CDR3 sequences, approximately 68% appearing once. Input material: tumor-adjacent normal liver tissue. The source is a woman between 55 and 75 years old with primary liver carcinoma and hepatitis B virus infection. CDR3s include the opening cysteine and the closing phenylalanine or tryptophan. The order of the fields is J gene, V gene, CDR3 protein.

J gene: TRBJ2-1
V gene: TRBV11-3
CDR3 protein: CASSLIPGGAFEHFF

J gene: TRBJ2-7
V gene: TRBV12-3/TRBV12-4
CDR3 protein: CASIHSGSVYERYF

J gene: TRBJ2-7
V gene: TRBV5-4
CDR3 protein: CASSEGHEGKQYF

J gene: TRBJ1-1
V gene: TRBV28
CDR3 protein: CAGSRPRGVGTEAFF

J gene: TRBJ2-7
V gene: TRBV28
CDR3 protein: CASTFSTGLGYEQYF

J gene: TRBJ2-1
V gene: TRBV12-3/TRBV12-4
CDR3 protein: CASTKVAGHEQFF

J gene: TRBJ2-2
V gene: TRBV6-5
CDR3 protein: CASRPTSGKNTGELFF

J gene: TRBJ2-1
V gene: TRBV12-3/TRBV12-4
CDR3 protein: CASSLVLSNTSGGEQFF

J gene: TRBJ1-2
V gene: TRBV6-5
CDR3 protein: CVSSSDRGGGYTF

J gene: TRBJ1-5
V gene: TRBV30
CDR3 protein: CAWTRGNQPQHF

J gene: TRBJ2-1
V gene: TRBV11-3
CDR3 protein: CASSLGRREWGLDEQSF

J gene: TRBJ2-6
V gene: TRBV20-1
CDR3 protein: CNARNINSGANVLTF

J gene: TRBJ1-3
V gene: TRBV29-1
CDR3 protein: CRVGGHSSQEAGNTIYF

J gene: TRBJ2-7
V gene: TRBV29-1
CDR3 protein: CSVARACYEQYF

J gene: TRBJ2-6
V gene: TRBV7-9
CDR3 protein: CASSFSGANILTF

J gene: TRBJ2-7
V gene: TRBV28
CDR3 protein: CASLSQSYVQYF

J gene: TRBJ1-4
V gene: TRBV4-1
CDR3 protein: CASSQDLYRSNEKLFF

J gene: TRBJ2-5
V gene: TRBV30
CDR3 protein: CASGGTGFRETQYF

J gene: TRBJ2-2
V gene: TRBV12-3/TRBV12-4
CDR3 protein: CASSSSGTVRNTEELFF

J gene: TRBJ2-7
V gene: TRBV5-1
CDR3 protein: CASSLGRDEQYF

J gene: TRBJ2-2
V gene: TRBV6-1
CDR3 protein: CASSVSNAGELLF

J gene: TRBJ2-7
V gene: TRBV28
CDR3 protein: CASKPPPGGSYEQYF

J gene: TRBJ1-2
V gene: TRBV11-2
CDR3 protein: CASSPRDRDRFGYTF

J gene: TRBJ1-5
V gene: TRBV29-1
CDR3 protein: CSLARTPGQPQHF

J gene: TRBJ2-4
V gene: TRBV12-5
CDR3 protein: CAIGLGREENIQYF

J gene: TRBJ2-7
V gene: TRBV6-1
CDR3 protein: CASATNRGFLPAGAYEQYF

J gene: TRBJ2-5
V gene: TRBV30
CDR3 protein: CAWGIGPGTSGLQGVKTQYF

J gene: TRBJ2-3
V gene: TRBV29-1
CDR3 protein: CSAHRGDDTQYF

J gene: TRBJ1-3
V gene: TRBV11-3
CDR3 protein: CASRTAGALTLGNTIYF

J gene: TRBJ2-1
V gene: TRBV11-2
CDR3 protein: CTSSLLTRLGRPKEQFF

J gene: TRBJ2-7
V gene: TRBV6-5
CDR3 protein: CASSSRPAGEGEQYF

J gene: TRBJ2-1
V gene: TRBV7-9
CDR3 protein: CASSLNYIAGGPDEQFF

J gene: TRBJ2-3
V gene: TRBV6-6
CDR3 protein: CASATDTQYF

J gene: TRBJ2-7
V gene: TRBV6-2/TRBV6-3
CDR3 protein: CASKRLQEGYEQYF

J gene: TRBJ2-2
V gene: TRBV6-2/TRBV6-3
CDR3 protein: CASSYSSFRTDNTGELFF

J gene: TRBJ2-1
V gene: TRBV5-1
CDR3 protein: CASSIGTPAVEQFF

J gene: TRBJ1-5
V gene: TRBV4-2
CDR3 protein: CASSRDIDQPQHF

J gene: TRBJ1-1
V gene: TRBV11-3
CDR3 protein: CASSLQESVEAFF

J gene: TRBJ2-1
V gene: TRBV11-1
CDR3 protein: CARKSSGGSEQFF

J gene: TRBJ2-5
V gene: TRBV11-2
CDR3 protein: CASGQVATSVSGIQYF

J gene: TRBJ2-6
V gene: TRBV2
CDR3 protein: CASSEEGQGALGANVLTF

J gene: TRBJ1-1
V gene: TRBV5-1
CDR3 protein: CASSGQPNTEAFF

J gene: TRBJ2-7
V gene: TRBV6-5
CDR3 protein: CASSAAAGGYYEKYF

J gene: TRBJ2-7
V gene: TRBV12-5
CDR3 protein: CASGPDTGDYEQYF

J gene: TRBJ2-3
V gene: TRBV7-8
CDR3 protein: CASNQGAGDTQYF

J gene: TRBJ1-1
V gene: TRBV12-3/TRBV12-4
CDR3 protein: CASSSPDTEAFF

J gene: TRBJ1-1
V gene: TRBV19
CDR3 protein: CASSLRGPRANTEAFF

J gene: TRBJ2-6
V gene: TRBV29-1
CDR3 protein: CSAGTVGVTGTNVLTF

J gene: TRBJ2-7
V gene: TRBV6-5
CDR3 protein: CASSAPGQGDYKQYF